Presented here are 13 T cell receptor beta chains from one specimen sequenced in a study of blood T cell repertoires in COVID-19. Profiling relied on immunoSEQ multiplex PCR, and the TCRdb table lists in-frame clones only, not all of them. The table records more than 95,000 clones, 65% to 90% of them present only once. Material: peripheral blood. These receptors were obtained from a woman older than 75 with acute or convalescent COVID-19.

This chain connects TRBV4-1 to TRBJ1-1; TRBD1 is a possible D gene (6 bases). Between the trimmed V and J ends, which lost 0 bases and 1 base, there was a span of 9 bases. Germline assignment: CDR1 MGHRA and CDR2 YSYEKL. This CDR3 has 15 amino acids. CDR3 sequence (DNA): TGCGCCAGCAGCCAAGAGGGAGGGGGGAACACTGAAGCTTTCTTT. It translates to CASSQEGGGNTEAFF.

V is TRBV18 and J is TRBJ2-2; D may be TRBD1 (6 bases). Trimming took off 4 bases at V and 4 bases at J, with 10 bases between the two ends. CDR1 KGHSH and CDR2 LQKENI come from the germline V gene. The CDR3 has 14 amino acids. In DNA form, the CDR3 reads TGTGCCAGCTCACAACAGGGTTTCACCGGGGAGCTGTTTTTT. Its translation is CASSQQGFTGELFF. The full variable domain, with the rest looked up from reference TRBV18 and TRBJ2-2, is NAGVMQNPRHLVRRRGQEARLRCSPMKGHSHVYWYRQLPEEGLKFMVYLQKENIIDESGMPKERFSAEFPKEGPSILRIQQVVRGDSAAYFCASSQQGFTGELFFGEGSRLTVL.

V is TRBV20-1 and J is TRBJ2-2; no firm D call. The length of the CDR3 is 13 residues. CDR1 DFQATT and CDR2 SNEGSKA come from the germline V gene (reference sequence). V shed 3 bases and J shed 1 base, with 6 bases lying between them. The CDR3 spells CSASSQNTGELFF. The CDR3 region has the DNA TGCAGTGCTAGTAGCCAGAACACCGGGGAGCTGTTTTTT.

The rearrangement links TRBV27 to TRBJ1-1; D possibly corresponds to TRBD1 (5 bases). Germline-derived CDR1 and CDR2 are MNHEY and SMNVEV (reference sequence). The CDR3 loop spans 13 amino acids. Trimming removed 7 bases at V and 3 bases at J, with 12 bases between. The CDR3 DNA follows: TGTGCCAGCAATACATTGGGGCACACTGAAGCTTTCTTT. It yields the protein CASNTLGHTEAFF.

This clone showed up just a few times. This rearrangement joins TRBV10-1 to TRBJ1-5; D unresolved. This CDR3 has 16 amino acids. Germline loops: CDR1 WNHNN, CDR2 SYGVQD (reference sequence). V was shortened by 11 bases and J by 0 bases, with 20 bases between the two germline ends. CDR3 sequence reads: CACTKGELYSNQPQHF. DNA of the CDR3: TGCGCCTGCACTAAAGGAGAGTTATATAGCAATCAGCCCCAGCATTTT.

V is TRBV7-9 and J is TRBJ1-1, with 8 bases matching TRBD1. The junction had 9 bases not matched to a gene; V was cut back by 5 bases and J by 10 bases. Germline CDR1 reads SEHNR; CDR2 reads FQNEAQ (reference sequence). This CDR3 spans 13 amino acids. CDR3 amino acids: CASSDVQGAVAFF. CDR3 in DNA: TGTGCCAGCAGCGACGTTCAGGGGGCTGTAGCTTTCTTT.

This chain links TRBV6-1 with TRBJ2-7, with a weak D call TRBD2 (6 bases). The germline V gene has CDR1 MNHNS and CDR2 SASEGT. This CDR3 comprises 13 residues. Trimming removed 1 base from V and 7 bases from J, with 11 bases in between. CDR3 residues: CASSEVEGREQYV. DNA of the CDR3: TGTGCCAGCAGTGAAGTAGAGGGGAGGGAGCAGTACGTC.

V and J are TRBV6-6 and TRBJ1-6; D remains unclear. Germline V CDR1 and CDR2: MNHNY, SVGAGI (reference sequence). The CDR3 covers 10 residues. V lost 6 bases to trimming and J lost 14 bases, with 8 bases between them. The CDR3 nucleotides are TGTGCCAGCAGCCGTGTGTCCCTCCACTTT. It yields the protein CASSRVSLHF.

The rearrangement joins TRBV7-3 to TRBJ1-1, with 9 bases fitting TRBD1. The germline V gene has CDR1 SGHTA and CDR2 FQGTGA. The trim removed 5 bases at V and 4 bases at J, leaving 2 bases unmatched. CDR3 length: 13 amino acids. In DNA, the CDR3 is TGTGCCAGCAGCAAGGACAGGGGCACTGAAGCTTTCTTT. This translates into CASSKDRGTEAFF. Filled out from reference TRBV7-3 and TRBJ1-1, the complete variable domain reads GAGVSQTPSNKVTEKGKYVELRCDPISGHTALYWYRQSLGQGPEFLIYFQGTGAADDSGLPNDRFFAVRPEGSVSTLKIQRTERGDSAVYLCASSKDRGTEAFFGQGTRLTVV.

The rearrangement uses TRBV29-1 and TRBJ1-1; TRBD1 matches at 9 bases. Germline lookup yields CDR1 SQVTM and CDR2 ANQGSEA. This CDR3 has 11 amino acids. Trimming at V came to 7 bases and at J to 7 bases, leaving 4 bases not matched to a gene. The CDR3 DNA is TGCAGCGGATACAGGGGGCTTGAAGCTTTCTTT. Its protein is CSGYRGLEAFF.

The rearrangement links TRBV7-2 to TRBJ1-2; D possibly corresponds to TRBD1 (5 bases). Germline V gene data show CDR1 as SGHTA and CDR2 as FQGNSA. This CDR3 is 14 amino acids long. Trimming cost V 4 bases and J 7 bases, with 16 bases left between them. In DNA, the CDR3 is TGTGCCAGCAGCTCCTTGGGGGGGTACAGTGGCTACACCTTC. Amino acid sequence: CASSSLGGYSGYTF.

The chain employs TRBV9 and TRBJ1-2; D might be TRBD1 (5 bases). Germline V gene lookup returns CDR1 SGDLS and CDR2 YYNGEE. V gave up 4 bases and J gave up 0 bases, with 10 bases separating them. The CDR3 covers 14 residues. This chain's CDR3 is CASSQGITNYGYTF. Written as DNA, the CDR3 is TGTGCCAGCAGCCAGGGTATTACTAACTATGGCTACACCTTC.

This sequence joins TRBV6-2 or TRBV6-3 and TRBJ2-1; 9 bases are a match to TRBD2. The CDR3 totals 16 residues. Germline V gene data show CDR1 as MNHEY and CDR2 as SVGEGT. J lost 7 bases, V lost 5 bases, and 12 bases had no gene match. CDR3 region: CASSTPRNSGGNEQFF. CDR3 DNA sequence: TGTGCCAGCAGTACCCCCAGGAATAGCGGGGGTAATGAGCAGTTCTTC.